These 23 T cell receptor beta chains were all obtained from the same sample, sequenced in a study of cytomegalovirus exposure and HLA in healthy donors. The PCR used 60 Vbeta and 13 Jbeta primers. Measured with immunoSEQ multiplex PCR; TCRdb has only the in-frame clones, and not every one. The data show approximately 190,000 clones, more than 80% seen once. Sequenced sample: PBMCs. These receptor sequences come from a woman between 50 and 59 years old in good health and CMV-seropositive.

In DNA form, the CDR3 reads TGTGCCAGCAGTGAAGTGGCTACTACCTCCTACGAGCAGTACTTC. Amino acid sequence: CASSEVATTSYEQYF. The rearrangement uses TRBV2 and TRBJ2-7; D ambiguous. CDR1 is SNHLY and CDR2 is FYNNEI in the germline V gene. V was clipped by 1 base and J by 0 bases, with 10 bases between them. CDR3 size: 15 residues.

This rearrangement joins TRBV6-6 to TRBJ2-5; 8 bases fit TRBD1. The length of the CDR3 is 16 residues. In germline, CDR1 is MNHNY, CDR2 SVGAGI (reference sequence). The V and J ends lost 5 bases and 3 bases, in that order; junction bases with no gene match: 11. For the CDR3, the DNA is TGTGCCAGCAGTCAGGGACAGGCAAAGGGAGAAGAGACCCAGTACTTC. This gives the protein CASSQGQAKGEETQYF.

The CDR3 is CASSQAQQGDYEQYF. CDR3 coding DNA: TGTGCCAGCAGCCAAGCCCAACAGGGAGATTACGAGCAGTACTTC. J is TRBJ2-7 and V is TRBV5-4; the D gene is possibly TRBD1 (6 bases). CDR1 and CDR2 from the germline V gene are SGHNT and YYREEE (reference sequence). Trimming cost V 4 bases and J 4 bases, with 18 bases left between them. This CDR3 has 15 amino acids.

The genes are TRBV7-9 and TRBJ1-3; a possible D gene is TRBD1 (6 bases). This CDR3 has 15 amino acids. Trimming removed 5 bases at V and 0 bases at J, with 11 bases between. CDR1 is SEHNR and CDR2 is FQNEAQ in the germline V gene (reference sequence). CDR3 sequence: CASSPNRVSGNTIYF. The CDR3 nucleotides are TGTGCCAGCAGCCCAAACAGGGTCTCTGGAAACACCATATATTTT.

The chain is built from TRBV10-3 and TRBJ2-1; 9 bases are shared with TRBD1. Looked up from germline, CDR1 is ENHRY and CDR2 is SYGVKD. With 10 bases clipped from V and 2 bases from J, the junction kept 6 bases outside the gene matches. The CDR3 runs 14 residues. Here the CDR3 reads CASSRDRAYNEQFF. As DNA, the CDR3 is TGTGCCAGCTCCCGGGACAGGGCCTACAATGAGCAGTTCTTC.

This clone appeared once. The chain combines TRBV18 with TRBJ1-1; TRBD1 matches at 11 bases. The germline gives CDR1 KGHSH, CDR2 LQKENI. Trimming removed 6 bases from V and 1 base from J; junction bases left unmatched: 4. This CDR3 region has 15 residues. In DNA form, the CDR3 reads TGTGCCAGCTCTCCCGGGACAGGGGGGAACACTGAAGCTTTCTTT. This codes for CASSPGTGGNTEAFF.

The rearrangement links TRBV2 to TRBJ1-5; D remains unclear. The CDR3 has 14 amino acids. Trimming pared 4 bases from V and 4 bases from J, leaving 11 bases between. Germline CDR1 reads SNHLY; CDR2 reads FYNNEI. The DNA of the CDR3 is TGTGCCAGCAGTGCGTCAGGCCCAAATCAGCCCCAGCATTTT. Translated: CASSASGPNQPQHF.

CDR3 amino acids: CASRPSGGIAETQYF. The CDR3 coding sequence is TGTGCCAGCAGGCCATCGGGGGGAATTGCAGAGACCCAGTACTTC. The chain employs TRBV27 and TRBJ2-5; 7 bases map to TRBD2. The CDR3 length is 15 residues. Trimming took 6 bases from V and 4 from J; bases not matched to a gene: 11. Germline CDR1 and CDR2: MNHEY and SMNVEV (reference sequence).

The chain couples TRBV15 to TRBJ2-3; 9 bases are a match to TRBD2. The CDR3 has 19 amino acids. The J segment lost 1 base and the V segment lost 5 bases, leaving 16 bases of the junction unmatched. Looked up from germline, CDR1 is LNHNV and CDR2 is YYDKDF (reference sequence). The CDR3: CATSRGGHSGGPRTDTQYF. CDR3 in DNA: TGTGCCACCAGCCGGGGGGGTCATAGCGGGGGCCCCCGCACAGATACGCAGTATTTT.

The chain joins TRBV9 to TRBJ2-3, with 10 positions matching TRBD2. Germline loops: CDR1 SGDLS, CDR2 YYNGEE. The V segment lost 4 bases and the J segment 3 bases; nucleotides outside the gene matches: 17. This CDR3 contains 19 residues. This CDR3 is CASSFGSSGGALITDTQYF. CDR3 DNA sequence: TGTGCCAGCAGCTTTGGCTCAAGCGGGGGGGCTTTAATAACAGATACGCAGTATTTT.

The chain couples TRBV4-1 to TRBJ2-7; a weak D match, TRBD1 (6 bases). CDR1 is MGHRA, CDR2 YSYEKL, per germline. The CDR3 consists of 15 residues. Trimming took 3 bases from V and 6 from J, leaving 18 bases between them. The CDR3: CASSQAGDFGTEQYF. In DNA form, the CDR3 reads TGCGCCAGCAGCCAGGCAGGGGATTTTGGGACCGAGCAGTACTTC.

The chain recombines TRBV6-5 with TRBJ1-1; D gene unclear. CDR3 size: 12 residues. Trimming pared 8 bases from V and 2 bases from J, leaving 9 bases between. Germline V CDR1 and CDR2: MNHEY, SVGAGI. CDR3 in DNA: TGTGCCAGCTACGAGGGAAACACTGAAGCTTTCTTT. As protein: CASYEGNTEAFF.

Many counts were recorded for this clone. The chain uses TRBV2 and TRBJ1-3, with a possible D match to TRBD1 (5 bases). CDR1 and CDR2 from the germline V gene are SNHLY and FYNNEI. V was shortened by 7 bases and J by 0 bases, with 19 bases between the two germline ends. The CDR3 runs 17 residues. CDR3 nucleotides: TGTGCCAGCACCCTAACGGGCAGGGCAAGCTCTGGAAACACCATATATTTT. Protein sequence: CASTLTGRASSGNTIYF.

This clone was counted a single time. V gene TRBV18 combines with J gene TRBJ1-4; D possibly corresponds to TRBD1 (5 bases). This CDR3 spans 14 amino acids. V was cut by 6 bases and J by 5 bases, with 13 bases left in between. Germline V gene lookup returns CDR1 KGHSH and CDR2 LQKENI. The CDR3 is CASSSGAGNEKLFF. The CDR3 coding sequence is TGTGCCAGCTCCTCGGGTGCAGGGAATGAAAAACTGTTTTTT.

This chain uses TRBV2 with TRBJ1-5; D uncertain. This CDR3 is built from 15 residues. Deletions cut 3 bases from V and 2 bases from J, with 11 bases between. Per germline, CDR1 SNHLY and CDR2 FYNNEI. CDR3 bases: TGTGCCAGCAGTGATGAGGTGGCCGGCAATCAGCCCCAGCATTTT. This encodes CASSDEVAGNQPQHF.

The chain is built from TRBV7-3 and TRBJ1-2, with 8 bases matching TRBD1. This CDR3 contains 17 residues. Germline values: CDR1 SGHTA, CDR2 FQGTGA. Trimming took 6 bases from V and 4 from J; bases not matched to a gene: 16. The CDR3 nucleotides read TGTGCCAGCAGACCATCGGGAACAGGGGGTCCTGGCTATGGCTACACCTTC. This sequence encodes CASRPSGTGGPGYGYTF.

The rearrangement links TRBV7-2 to TRBJ1-2; possible D gene TRBD1, 6 bases. Trimming took off 7 bases at V and 3 bases at J, with 12 bases between the two ends. From germline, CDR1 is SGHTA and CDR2 FQGNSA. The CDR3 consists of 13 residues. CDR3 sequence (DNA): TGTGCCAGCATCCCGGACAGAGACTATGGCTACACCTTC. Amino acid sequence: CASIPDRDYGYTF.

The V gene is TRBV6-1, the J gene TRBJ1-1; TRBD1 aligns across 9 bases. Germline CDR1 and CDR2: MNHNS and SASEGT. The CDR3 is made up of 15 amino acids. V dropped 6 bases and J dropped 7; count of bases not matched to a gene: 12. CDR3 sequence: CASRGPGQGHHEAFF. As DNA, the CDR3 is TGTGCCAGCAGGGGACCGGGACAGGGCCATCATGAAGCTTTCTTT.

The chain links TRBV5-1 to TRBJ2-6; perhaps TRBD2 as D (6 bases). V was shortened by 3 bases and J by 2 bases, with 15 bases between the two germline ends. Germline CDR1 is SGHRS and CDR2 is YFSETQ. The length of the CDR3 is 17 residues. The CDR3 loop reads CASSSNPAGAGANVLTF. CDR3 coding DNA: TGCGCCAGCAGCTCGAACCCAGCGGGCGCTGGGGCCAACGTCCTGACTTTC.

The genes are TRBV19 and TRBJ1-2; D is unclear. CDR1 LNHDA and CDR2 SQIVND come from the germline V gene (reference sequence). This CDR3 is built from 14 residues. The V end was cut by 0 bases, the J end by 1 base, with 6 bases between. The CDR3: CASSIDVSNYGYTF. The CDR3 nucleotides are TGTGCCAGTAGTATAGATGTCAGTAACTATGGCTACACCTTC.

The chain has TRBV6-5 and TRBJ1-2, with 9 bases fitting TRBD1. V shed 5 bases, J shed 8 bases, and the junction held 6 bases outside the gene matches. Looked up from germline, CDR1 is MNHEY and CDR2 is SVGAGI. The CDR3 runs to 13 residues. Written as DNA, the CDR3 is TGTGCCAGCAGTAGGACAGGGGCGACGGGCTACACCTTC. Translation: CASSRTGATGYTF.

The DNA of the CDR3 is TGTGCCAGCAGTTACGGTCCGGGGAGCTCTGGAAACACCATATATTTT. It translates to CASSYGPGSSGNTIYF. The chain joins TRBV6-5 to TRBJ1-3; D gene unclear. V shed 2 bases and J shed 0 bases, with 11 bases lying between them. CDR1 is MNHEY, CDR2 SVGAGI, per germline. The length of the CDR3 is 16 residues.

The rearrangement joins TRBV5-6 to TRBJ2-3; TRBD1 aligns across 8 bases. V shed 4 bases, J shed 3 bases, and the junction held 4 bases outside the gene matches. This CDR3 comprises 14 residues. Germline V CDR1 and CDR2: SGHDT, YYEEEE. DNA for the CDR3: TGTGCCAGCAGCCGACAGGGGATGACAGATACGCAGTATTTT. Translated: CASSRQGMTDTQYF.